The present entry profiles one T cell receptor beta chain with its context. The data were obtained in a study of cytomegalovirus exposure and HLA in healthy donors. This CDR3 spans 17 amino acids. J gave up 0 bases and V 4 bases, and 4 bases lay outside the gene matches. CDR1 is MGHRA, CDR2 YSYEKL, per germline. The study ran its PCR with 60 Vbeta and 13 Jbeta primers. Data came from immunoSEQ multiplex PCR; TCRdb stores just in-frame clones and leaves some out. The sample contains some 180,000 clones, less than 90% of which appear only once. This chain connects TRBV4-1 to TRBJ2-6, with 9 bases lining up with TRBD1. This clonotype was obtained from a girl under 18 in good health and CMV-seropositive. The specimen was PBMCs. CDR3 in amino acids: CASSPQGADSGANVLTF. CDR3 nucleotides: TGCGCCAGCAGCCCACAGGGGGCGGACTCTGGGGCCAACGTCCTGACTTTC.